Reported below is one T cell receptor beta chain. The antigen remains undetermined. V lost 3 bases and J lost 1, with 10 bases in between. Germline V gives CDR1 MNHEY, CDR2 SMNVEV (reference sequence). This CDR3 region has 15 residues. Time point defined: week 5, during vaccination. In every dose of vaccine, 300 ug of mutant IDH1 20-mer peptide was given alongside topical imiquimod. Each astrocytoma in the donors was new, WHO grade 3 or 4, IDH1-mutant and ATRX-lost. Using immunoSEQ multiplex PCR, the repertoire was profiled, and TCRdb retains in-frame clones only, with some absent. The sample yields over 50,000 clones, approximately 90% seen once. The sample originates from a study of a mutant IDH1 vaccine in newly diagnosed glioma. Study in general: Patients began vaccination 4-6 weeks after radiotherapy alone, or with temozolomide cycles. Treated individuals were around 62% male and about 38% female, averaging 40.4 years of age.

Findings and limits, study-wide: Researchers report vaccine-induced immune responses in approximately 95% of patients.

The source of this sequence is a woman aged 40 to 49 with glioma. The chain recombines TRBV27 with TRBJ1-5, with no clear D. The sequencing used PBMCs, collected from a glioma patient whose treatment included an IDH1 peptide vaccine. The CDR3 bases are TGTGCCAGCAGTTTGTCCAGGCCGAGCAATCAGCCCCAGCATTTT. Translated, it gives CASSLSRPSNQPQHF.